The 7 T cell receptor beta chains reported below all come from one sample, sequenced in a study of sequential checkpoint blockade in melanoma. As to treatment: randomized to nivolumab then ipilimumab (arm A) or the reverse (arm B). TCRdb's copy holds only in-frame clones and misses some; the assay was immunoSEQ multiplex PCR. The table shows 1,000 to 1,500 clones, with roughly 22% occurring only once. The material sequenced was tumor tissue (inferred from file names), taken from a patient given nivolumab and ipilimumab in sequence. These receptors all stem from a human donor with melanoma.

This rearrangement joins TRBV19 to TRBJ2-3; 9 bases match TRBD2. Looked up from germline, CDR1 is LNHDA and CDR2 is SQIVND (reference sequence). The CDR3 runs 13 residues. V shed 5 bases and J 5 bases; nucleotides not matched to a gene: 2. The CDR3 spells CASSLLAGDTQYF. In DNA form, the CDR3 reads TGTGCCAGTAGTTTACTAGCGGGAGATACGCAGTATTTT.

CDR3 nucleotide sequence: TGTGCCAGTAGTATAATCGGGTTCAACACTGAAGCTTTCTTT. It specifies CASSIIGFNTEAFF. The rearrangement links TRBV19 to TRBJ1-1; no definite D call. The CDR3 runs to 14 residues. CDR1 is LNHDA and CDR2 is SQIVND in the germline V gene (reference sequence). V was cut by 2 bases and J by 2 bases, with 9 bases left in between.

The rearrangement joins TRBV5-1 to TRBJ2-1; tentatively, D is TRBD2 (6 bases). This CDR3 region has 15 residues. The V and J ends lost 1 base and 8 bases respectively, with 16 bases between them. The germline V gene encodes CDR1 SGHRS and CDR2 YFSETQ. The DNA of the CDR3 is TGCGCCAGCAGCTTGAGCGGGCCGGTGGGCGATGAGCAGTTCTTC. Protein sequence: CASSLSGPVGDEQFF. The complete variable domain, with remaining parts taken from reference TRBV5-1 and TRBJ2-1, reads KAGVTQTPRYLIKTRGQQVTLSCSPISGHRSVSWYQQTPGQGLQFLFEYFSETQRNKGNFPGRFSGRQFSNSRSEMNVSTLELGDSALYLCASSLSGPVGDEQFFGPGTRLTVL.

CDR3 region: CAWSVGRYEQFF. CDR3 DNA sequence: TGTGCCTGGAGTGTAGGGCGCTATGAGCAGTTCTTC. The chain links TRBV30 to TRBJ2-1; D unresolved. V gave up 0 bases and J gave up 8 bases, with 8 bases separating them. The CDR3 runs 12 residues. Germline loops: CDR1 GTSNPN, CDR2 SVGIG (reference sequence).

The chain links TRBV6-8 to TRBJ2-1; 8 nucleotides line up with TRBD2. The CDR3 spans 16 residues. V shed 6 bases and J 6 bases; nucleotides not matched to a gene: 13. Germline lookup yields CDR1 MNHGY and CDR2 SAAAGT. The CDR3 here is CASSSPLGREANEQFF. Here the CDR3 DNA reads TGTGCCAGCAGCTCCCCCCTGGGGCGGGAGGCCAATGAGCAGTTCTTC.

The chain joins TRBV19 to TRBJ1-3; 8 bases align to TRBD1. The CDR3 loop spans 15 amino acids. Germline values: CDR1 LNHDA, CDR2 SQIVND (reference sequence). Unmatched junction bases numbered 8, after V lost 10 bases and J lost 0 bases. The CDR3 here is CATGQGTYSGNTIYF. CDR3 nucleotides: TGTGCCACCGGACAGGGAACCTACTCTGGAAACACCATATATTTT. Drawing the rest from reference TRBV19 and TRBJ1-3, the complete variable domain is DGGITQSPKYLFRKEGQNVTLSCEQNLNHDAMYWYRQDPGQGLRLIYYSQIVNDFQKGDIAEGYSVSREKKESFPLTVTSAQKNPTAFYLCATGQGTYSGNTIYFGEGSWLTVV.

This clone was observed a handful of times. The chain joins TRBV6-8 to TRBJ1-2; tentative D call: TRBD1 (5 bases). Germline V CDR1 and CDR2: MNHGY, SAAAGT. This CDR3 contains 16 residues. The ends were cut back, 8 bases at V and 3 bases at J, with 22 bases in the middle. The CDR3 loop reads CASSTTSQGWDYGYTF. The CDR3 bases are TGTGCCAGCTCCACGACATCCCAGGGATGGGACTATGGCTACACCTTC.